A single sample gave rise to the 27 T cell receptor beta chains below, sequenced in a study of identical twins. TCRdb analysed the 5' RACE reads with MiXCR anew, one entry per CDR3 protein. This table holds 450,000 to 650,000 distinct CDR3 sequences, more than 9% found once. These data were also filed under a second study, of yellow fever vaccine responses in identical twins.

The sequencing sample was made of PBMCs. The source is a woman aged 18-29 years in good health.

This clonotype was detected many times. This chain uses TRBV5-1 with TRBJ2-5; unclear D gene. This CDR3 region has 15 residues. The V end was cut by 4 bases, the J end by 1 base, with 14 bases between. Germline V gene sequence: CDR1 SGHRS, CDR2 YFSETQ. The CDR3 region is CASSRDGNIQETQYF. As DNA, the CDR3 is TGCGCCAGCAGCAGAGACGGAAATATCCAAGAGACCCAGTACTTC.

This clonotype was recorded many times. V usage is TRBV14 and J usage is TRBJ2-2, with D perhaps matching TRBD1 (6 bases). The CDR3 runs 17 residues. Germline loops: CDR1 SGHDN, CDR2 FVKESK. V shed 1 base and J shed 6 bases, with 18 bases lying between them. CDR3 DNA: TGTGCCAGCAGCCAAGGCAACAGGGCCCCCTCGGCCGGGGAGCTGTTTTTT. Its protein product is CASSQGNRAPSAGELFF.

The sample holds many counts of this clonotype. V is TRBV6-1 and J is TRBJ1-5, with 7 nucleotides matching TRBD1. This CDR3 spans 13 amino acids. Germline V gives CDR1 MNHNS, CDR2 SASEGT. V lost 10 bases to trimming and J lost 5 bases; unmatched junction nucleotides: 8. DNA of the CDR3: TGTGCCACCAAGACAGGGAGGGATCAGCCCCAGCATTTT. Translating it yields CATKTGRDQPQHF.

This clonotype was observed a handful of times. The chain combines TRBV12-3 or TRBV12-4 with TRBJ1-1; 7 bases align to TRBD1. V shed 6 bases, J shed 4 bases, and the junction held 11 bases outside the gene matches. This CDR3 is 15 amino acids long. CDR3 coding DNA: TGTGCCAGCAGACGAACAGGGGTGTTGGGCACTGAAGCTTTCTTT. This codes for CASRRTGVLGTEAFF.

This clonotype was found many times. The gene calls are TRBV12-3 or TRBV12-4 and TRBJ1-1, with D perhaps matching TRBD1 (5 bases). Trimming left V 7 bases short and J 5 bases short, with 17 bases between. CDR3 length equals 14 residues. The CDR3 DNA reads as TGTGCCAGCACCCTGGAGGGGTTTTCTACTGAAGCTTTCTTT. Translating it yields CASTLEGFSTEAFF.

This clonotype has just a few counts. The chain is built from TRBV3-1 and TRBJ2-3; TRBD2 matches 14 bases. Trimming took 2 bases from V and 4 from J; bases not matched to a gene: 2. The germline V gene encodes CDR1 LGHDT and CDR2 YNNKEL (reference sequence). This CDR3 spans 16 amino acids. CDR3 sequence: CASSQRLAGGPDTQYF. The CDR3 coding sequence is TGTGCCAGCAGCCAACGACTAGCGGGGGGGCCAGATACGCAGTATTTT.

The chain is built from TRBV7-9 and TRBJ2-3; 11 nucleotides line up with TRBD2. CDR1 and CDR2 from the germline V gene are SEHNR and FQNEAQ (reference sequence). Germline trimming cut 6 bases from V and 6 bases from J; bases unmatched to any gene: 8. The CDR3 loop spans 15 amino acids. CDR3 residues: CASRYGLAGYDTQYF. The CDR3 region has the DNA TGTGCCAGCAGATACGGACTAGCGGGTTACGATACGCAGTATTTT.

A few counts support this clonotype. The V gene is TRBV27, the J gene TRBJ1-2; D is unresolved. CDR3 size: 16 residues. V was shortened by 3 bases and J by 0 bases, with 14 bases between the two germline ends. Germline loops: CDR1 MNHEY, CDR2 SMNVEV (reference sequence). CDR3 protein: CASSLGWHRANYGYTF. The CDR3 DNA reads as TGTGCCAGCAGTTTGGGTTGGCACCGCGCTAACTATGGCTACACCTTC.

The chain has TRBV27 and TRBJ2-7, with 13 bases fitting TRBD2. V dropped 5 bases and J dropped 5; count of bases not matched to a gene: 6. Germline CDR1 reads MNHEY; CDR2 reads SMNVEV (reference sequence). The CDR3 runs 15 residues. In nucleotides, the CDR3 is TGTGCCAGCAGTACTACAGGACTAGCGGGAGACGAGCAGTACTTC. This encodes CASSTTGLAGDEQYF.

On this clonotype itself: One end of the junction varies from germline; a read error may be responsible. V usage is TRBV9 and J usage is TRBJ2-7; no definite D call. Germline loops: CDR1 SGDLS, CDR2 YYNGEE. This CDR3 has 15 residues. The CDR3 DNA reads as TGTACCAGCAGCCCCAGTGGTAGCTTGTCCTACGAGCAGTACTTC. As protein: CTSSPSGSLSYEQYF.

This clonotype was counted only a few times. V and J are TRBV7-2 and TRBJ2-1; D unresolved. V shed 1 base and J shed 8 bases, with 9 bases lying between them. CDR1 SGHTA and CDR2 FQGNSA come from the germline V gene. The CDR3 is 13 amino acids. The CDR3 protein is CASSLVFLDEQFF. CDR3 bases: TGTGCCAGCAGCTTAGTGTTCTTAGATGAGCAGTTCTTC.

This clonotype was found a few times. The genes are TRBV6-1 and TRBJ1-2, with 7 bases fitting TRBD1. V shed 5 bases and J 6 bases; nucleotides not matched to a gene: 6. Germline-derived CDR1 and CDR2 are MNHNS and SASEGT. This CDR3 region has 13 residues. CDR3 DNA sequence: TGTGCCAGCAGTCGACAGGGAACGAATGGCTACACCTTC. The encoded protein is CASSRQGTNGYTF.

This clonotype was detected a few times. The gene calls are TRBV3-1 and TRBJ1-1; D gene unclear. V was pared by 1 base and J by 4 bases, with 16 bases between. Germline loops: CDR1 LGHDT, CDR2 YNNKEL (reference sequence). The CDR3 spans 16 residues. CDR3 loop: CASSQVDSWLGTEAFF. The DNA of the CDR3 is TGTGCCAGCAGCCAAGTGGATTCGTGGTTGGGCACTGAAGCTTTCTTT. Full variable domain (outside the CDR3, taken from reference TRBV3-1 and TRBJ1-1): DTAVSQTPKYLVTQMGNDKSIKCEQNLGHDTMYWYKQDSKKFLKIMFSYNNKELIINETVPNRFSPKSPDKAHLNLHINSLELGDSAVYFCASSQVDSWLGTEAFFGQGTRLTVV.

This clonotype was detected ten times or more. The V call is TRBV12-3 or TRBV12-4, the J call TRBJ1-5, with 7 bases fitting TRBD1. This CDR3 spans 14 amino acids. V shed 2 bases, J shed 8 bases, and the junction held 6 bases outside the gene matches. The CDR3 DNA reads TGTGCCAGCAGTTTATCCTCAGGGGGAAAGCCCCAGCATTTT. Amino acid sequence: CASSLSSGGKPQHF.

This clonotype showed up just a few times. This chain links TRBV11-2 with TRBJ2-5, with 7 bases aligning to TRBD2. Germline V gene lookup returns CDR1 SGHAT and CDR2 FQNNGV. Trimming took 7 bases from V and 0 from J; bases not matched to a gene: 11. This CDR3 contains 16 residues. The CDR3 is CASTQYGAGDQETQYF. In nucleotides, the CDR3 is TGTGCCAGCACTCAATACGGGGCGGGAGACCAAGAGACCCAGTACTTC. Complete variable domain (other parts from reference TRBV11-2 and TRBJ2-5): EAGVAQSPRYKIIEKRQSVAFWCNPISGHATLYWYQQILGQGPKLLIQFQNNGVVDDSQLPKDRFSAERLKGVDSTLKIQPAKLEDSAVYLCASTQYGAGDQETQYFGPGTRLLVL.

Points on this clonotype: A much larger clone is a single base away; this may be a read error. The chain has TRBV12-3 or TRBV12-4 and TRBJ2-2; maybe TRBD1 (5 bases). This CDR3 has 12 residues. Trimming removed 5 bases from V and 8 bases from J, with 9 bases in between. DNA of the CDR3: TGTGCCAGCAGTACCAGGGTTGGGGAGCTGTTTTTT. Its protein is CASSTRVGELFF.

DNA of the CDR3: TGCAGCGGTGGCAGGGGGAGAGAGACCCAGTACTTC. This codes for CSGGRGRETQYF. The chain carries TRBV29-1 and TRBJ2-5, with 7 bases aligning to TRBD1. Germline CDR1 SQVTM, CDR2 ANQGSEA. Trimming at V came to 7 bases and at J to 4 bases, leaving 6 bases not matched to a gene. CDR3 size: 12 residues.

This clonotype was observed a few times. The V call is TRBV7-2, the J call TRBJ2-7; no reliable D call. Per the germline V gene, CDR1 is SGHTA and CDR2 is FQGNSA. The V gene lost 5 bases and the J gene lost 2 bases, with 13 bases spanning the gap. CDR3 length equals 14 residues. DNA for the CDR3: TGTGCCAGCAGCAACGACCAAGTTCCCTACGAGCAGTACTTC. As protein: CASSNDQVPYEQYF.

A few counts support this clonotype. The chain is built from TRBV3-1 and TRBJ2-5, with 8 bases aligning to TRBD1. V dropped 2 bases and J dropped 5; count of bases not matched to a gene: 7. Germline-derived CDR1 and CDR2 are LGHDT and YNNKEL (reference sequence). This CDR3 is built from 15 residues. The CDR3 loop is CASSQQQGDSETQYF. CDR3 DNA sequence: TGTGCCAGCAGCCAACAACAGGGGGATTCCGAGACCCAGTACTTC.

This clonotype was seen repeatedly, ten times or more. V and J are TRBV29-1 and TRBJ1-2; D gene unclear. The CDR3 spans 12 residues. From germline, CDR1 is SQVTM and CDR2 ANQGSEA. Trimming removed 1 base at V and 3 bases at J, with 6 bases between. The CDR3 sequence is CSVEGRDYGYTF. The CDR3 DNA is TGCAGCGTTGAAGGGCGAGACTATGGCTACACCTTC.

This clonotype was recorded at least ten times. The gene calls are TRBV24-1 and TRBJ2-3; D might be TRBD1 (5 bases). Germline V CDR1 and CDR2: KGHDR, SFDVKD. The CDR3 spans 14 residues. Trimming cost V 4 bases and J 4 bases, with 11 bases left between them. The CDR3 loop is CATSDPDRADTQYF. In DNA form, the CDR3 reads TGTGCCACCAGTGACCCCGACAGAGCAGATACGCAGTATTTT.

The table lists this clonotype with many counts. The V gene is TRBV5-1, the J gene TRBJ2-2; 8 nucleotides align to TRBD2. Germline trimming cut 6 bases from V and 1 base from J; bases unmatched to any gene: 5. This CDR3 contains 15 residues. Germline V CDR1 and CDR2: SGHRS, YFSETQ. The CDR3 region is CASTSREGNTGELFF. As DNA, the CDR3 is TGCGCCAGCACCTCCCGGGAGGGGAACACCGGGGAGCTGTTTTTT.

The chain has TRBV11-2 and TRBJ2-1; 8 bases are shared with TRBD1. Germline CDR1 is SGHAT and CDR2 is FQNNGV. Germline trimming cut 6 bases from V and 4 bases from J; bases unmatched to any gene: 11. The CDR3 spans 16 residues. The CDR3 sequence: CASRHTAGTGYNEQFF. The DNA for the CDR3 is TGTGCCAGCAGACATACCGCCGGGACAGGATACAATGAGCAGTTCTTC.

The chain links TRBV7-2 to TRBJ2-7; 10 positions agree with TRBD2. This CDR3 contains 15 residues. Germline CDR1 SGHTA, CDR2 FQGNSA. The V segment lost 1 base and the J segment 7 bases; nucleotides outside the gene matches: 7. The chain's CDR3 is CASSLDSGGAGEQYF. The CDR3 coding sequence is TGTGCCAGCAGCTTAGACAGCGGGGGGGCTGGAGAGCAGTACTTC.

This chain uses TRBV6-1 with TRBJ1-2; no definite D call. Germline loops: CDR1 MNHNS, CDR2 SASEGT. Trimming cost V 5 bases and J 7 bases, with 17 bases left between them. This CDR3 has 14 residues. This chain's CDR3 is CASSQTAQIFGYTF. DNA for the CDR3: TGTGCCAGCAGTCAAACGGCCCAGATTTTTGGCTACACCTTC.

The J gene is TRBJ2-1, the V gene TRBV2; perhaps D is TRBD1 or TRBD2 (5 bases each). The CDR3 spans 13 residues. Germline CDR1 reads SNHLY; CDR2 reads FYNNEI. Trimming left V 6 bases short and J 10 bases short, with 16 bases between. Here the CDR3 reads CASSLSPGTEQFF. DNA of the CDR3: TGTGCCAGCAGCCTATCGCCGGGGACGGAGCAGTTCTTC. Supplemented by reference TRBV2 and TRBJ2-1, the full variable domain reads EPEVTQTPSHQVTQMGQEVILRCVPISNHLYFYWYRQILGQKVEFLVSFYNNEISEKSEIFDDQFSVERPDGSNFTLKIRSTKLEDSAMYFCASSLSPGTEQFFGPGTRLTVL.

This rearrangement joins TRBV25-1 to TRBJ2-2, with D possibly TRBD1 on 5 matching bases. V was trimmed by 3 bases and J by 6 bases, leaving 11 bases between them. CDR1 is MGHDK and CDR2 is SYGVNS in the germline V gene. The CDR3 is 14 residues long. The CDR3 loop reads CASSDHFRAGELFF. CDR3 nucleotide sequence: TGTGCCAGCAGTGACCATTTCAGGGCCGGGGAGCTGTTTTTT. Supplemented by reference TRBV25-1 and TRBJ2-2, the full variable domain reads EADIYQTPRYLVIGTGKKITLECSQTMGHDKMYWYQQDPGMELHLIHYSYGVNSTEKGDLSSESTVSRIRTEHFPLTLESARPSHTSQYLCASSDHFRAGELFFGEGSRLTVL.